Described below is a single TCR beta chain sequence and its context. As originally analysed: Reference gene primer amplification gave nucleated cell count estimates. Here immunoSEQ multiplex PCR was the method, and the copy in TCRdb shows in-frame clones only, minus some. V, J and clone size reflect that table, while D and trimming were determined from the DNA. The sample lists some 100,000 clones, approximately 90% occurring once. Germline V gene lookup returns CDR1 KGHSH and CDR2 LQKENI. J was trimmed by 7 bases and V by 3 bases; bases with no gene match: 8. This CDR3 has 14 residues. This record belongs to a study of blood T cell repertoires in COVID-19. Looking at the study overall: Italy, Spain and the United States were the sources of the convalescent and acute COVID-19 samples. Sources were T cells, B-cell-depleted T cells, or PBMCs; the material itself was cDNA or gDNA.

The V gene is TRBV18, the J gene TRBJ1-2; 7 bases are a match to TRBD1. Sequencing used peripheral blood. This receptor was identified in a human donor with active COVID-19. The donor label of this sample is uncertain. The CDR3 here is CASSPEKGAAGYTF. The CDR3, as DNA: TGTGCCAGCTCACCTGAAAAGGGGGCTGCTGGCTACACCTTC.